The T cell receptor beta chain described here comes from a study of radiotherapy plus CTLA-4 blockade in lung cancer. Study as a whole: Objective responses were observed in 15% to 20% of patients, and disease control was achieved by approximately 32%. Regarding the study as a whole: The best prediction of response reportedly came from early blood T cell clone dynamics, with interferon-beta. Some TCR clones had been derived from tumors. These clones expanded in peripheral blood after radiotherapy plus ipilimumab.

TCRdb's copy holds only in-frame clones and misses some; the assay was immunoSEQ multiplex PCR. The profile shows some 48,000 clones, 75% to 90% of them singletons. This clone turned up a few times. No antigen is known for it. The length of the CDR3 is 14 residues. V was pared by 5 bases and J by 5 bases, with 15 bases between. CDR1 and CDR2 (germline): SEHNR, FQNEAQ (reference sequence). This material consisted of peripheral blood, taken from a patient treated with radiotherapy plus ipilimumab. This clonotype originated in a human donor with non-small cell lung cancer that progressed on radiotherapy plus ipilimumab. Some clones in this sample may be carry-over from other donors' samples. The gene calls are TRBV7-9 and TRBJ2-5, with D perhaps matching TRBD2 (5 bases). Here the CDR3 DNA reads TGTGCCAGCAGCCCCTTAGTCCCGGGGGAGACCCAGTACTTC. It codes for CASSPLVPGETQYF.